Listed here are 13 T cell receptor beta chains from one sample, sequenced in a study of human T cells and chemical hapten exposure. Time point noted: patch test 3, about 24 weeks after DPC sensitization. Described treatment: therapeutic diphenylcyclopropenone sensitization with weekly scalp DPC. Each CDR3 protein gets one entry after TCRdb re-called the RACE reads with MiXCR. The data contain 95,000 to 150,000 distinct CDR3 sequences, about 11% of them singletons. This specimen was whole blood, taken in connection with sensitization to the hapten diphenylcyclopropenone (DPC). These receptors came from a woman in her fifties or sixties with alopecia areata. Some clones in this sample may be carry-over from other donors' samples.

This chain connects TRBV6-2 or TRBV6-3 to TRBJ2-3; no definite D call. With 5 bases removed from V and 10 bases from J, the gap between germline ends came to 16 bases. Per the germline V gene, CDR1 is MNHEY and CDR2 is SVGEGT. The CDR3 runs 13 residues. The chain's CDR3 is CASSPARTGAQYF. The CDR3 nucleotides read TGTGCCAGCAGTCCAGCGAGGACCGGAGCGCAGTATTTT.

The chain has TRBV5-1 and TRBJ1-4; 8 bases fit TRBD1. The CDR3 totals 16 residues. The V segment lost 4 bases and the J segment 1 base; nucleotides outside the gene matches: 6. Germline V gene sequence: CDR1 SGHRS, CDR2 YFSETQ. The CDR3 sequence is CASSSGQGVTNEKLFF. In DNA form, the CDR3 reads TGCGCCAGCAGCAGCGGACAGGGCGTAACTAATGAAAAACTGTTTTTT.

The genes are TRBV28 and TRBJ1-4; 9 bases are a match to TRBD1. The CDR3 is 15 residues long. CDR1 is MDHEN and CDR2 is SYDVKM in the germline V gene. The J segment lost 5 bases and the V segment lost 8 bases, leaving 9 bases of the junction unmatched. The chain's CDR3 is CASATTGTGNEKLFF. CDR3 DNA sequence: TGTGCCAGCGCAACCACCGGGACAGGGAATGAAAAACTGTTTTTT.

This clonotype was found many times. This chain joins TRBV30 and TRBJ2-1, with D possibly being TRBD1 or TRBD2 (6 bases each). The CDR3 consists of 13 residues. Trimming took 2 bases from V and 2 from J, leaving 7 bases between them. Germline V gene lookup returns CDR1 GTSNPN and CDR2 SVGIG (reference sequence). The CDR3 DNA reads TGTGCCTGGAGTAGGGGGGCCTACAATGAGCAGTTCTTC. It specifies CAWSRGAYNEQFF.

The genes are TRBV5-1 and TRBJ2-3; 8 bases are shared with TRBD2. This CDR3 comprises 14 residues. The germline V gene encodes CDR1 SGHRS and CDR2 YFSETQ. Unmatched junction bases numbered 5, after V lost 4 bases and J lost 4 bases. CDR3 loop: CASSRAGEADTQYF. The CDR3 DNA follows: TGCGCCAGCAGCAGAGCGGGAGAGGCAGATACGCAGTATTTT.

The chain couples TRBV29-1 to TRBJ2-1; tentatively, D is TRBD1 (6 bases). Germline loops: CDR1 SQVTM, CDR2 ANQGSEA. The CDR3 contains 15 residues. V lost 4 bases, J lost 0 bases, and 13 bases lay in between. In DNA form, the CDR3 reads TGCAGCGTTGCCTCGGACAGCCCCTCCTACAATGAGCAGTTCTTC. Its protein product is CSVASDSPSYNEQFF.

For the CDR3, the DNA is TGTGCCAGCAGCCCTTACGTCGGCCAGCCCCAGCATTTT. Its protein is CASSPYVGQPQHF. The rearrangement joins TRBV7-2 to TRBJ1-5; no definite D call. The CDR3 totals 13 residues. The V gene lost 5 bases and the J gene lost 7 bases, with 12 bases spanning the gap. Germline-derived CDR1 and CDR2 are SGHTA and FQGNSA.

This clonotype has more than one count but fewer than ten. The chain is built from TRBV13 and TRBJ2-4; 7 nucleotides line up with TRBD1. The V gene's germline CDR1 is PRHDT and CDR2 FYEKMQ (reference sequence). The CDR3 loop spans 11 amino acids. V gave up 4 bases and J gave up 12 bases; unmatched junction bases: 3. CDR3 in DNA: TGTGCCAGCAGCTCCGGACAGGCTCAGTACTTC. Translated: CASSSGQAQYF. Full variable domain (remainder filled in from reference TRBV13 and TRBJ2-4): AAGVIQSPRHLIKEKRETATLKCYPIPRHDTVYWYQQGPGQDPQFLISFYEKMQSDKGSIPDRFSAQQFSDYHSELNMSSLELGDSALYFCASSSGQAQYFGAGTRLSVL.

This clonotype came up a few times. The chain couples TRBV2 to TRBJ2-7; a weak D match, TRBD2 (5 bases). Trimming removed 11 bases from V and 6 bases from J, with 17 bases in between. CDR1 is SNHLY and CDR2 is FYNNEI in the germline V gene. CDR3 length equals 12 residues. The CDR3: CAAQKEAVEQYF. CDR3 DNA: TGTGCCGCCCAAAAGGAGGCCGTCGAGCAGTACTTC.

V is TRBV29-1 and J is TRBJ1-3, with 9 bases matching TRBD1. With 7 bases clipped from V and 8 bases from J, the junction kept 9 bases outside the gene matches. Germline CDR1 SQVTM, CDR2 ANQGSEA. The CDR3 loop spans 13 amino acids. The CDR3 DNA follows: TGCAGCGGTTCCGGGACAGGGTTAGACACCATATATTTT. Translated, it gives CSGSGTGLDTIYF.

This clonotype was picked up a small number of times. The rearrangement joins TRBV5-1 to TRBJ2-3; TRBD2 matches 11 bases. Trimming cost V 4 bases and J 2 bases; bases outside gene matches: 15. Per germline, CDR1 SGHRS and CDR2 YFSETQ. The CDR3 length is 19 residues. In DNA form, the CDR3 reads TGCGCCAGCAGCCGCTCTTCCCCAACTAGCGGGGGACCCACAGATACGCAGTATTTT. Its protein product is CASSRSSPTSGGPTDTQYF.

The chain has TRBV6-5 and TRBJ1-4, with D maybe TRBD1 (6 bases). The CDR3 loop spans 14 amino acids. Germline V gives CDR1 MNHEY, CDR2 SVGAGI. V was trimmed by 4 bases and J by 8 bases, leaving 14 bases between them. The CDR3 region has the DNA TGTGCCAGCAGTTCCCTGGGGGCCTCAGAAAAACTGTTTTTT. This codes for CASSSLGASEKLFF.

The gene calls are TRBV29-1 and TRBJ2-3; D tentatively fits TRBD1 or TRBD2 (6 bases each). The CDR3 covers 15 residues. Germline loops: CDR1 SQVTM, CDR2 ANQGSEA. Trimming pared 0 bases from V and 4 bases from J, leaving 14 bases between. CDR3 in DNA: TGCAGCGTTGAAGATGAGAAGGGGGGTTCAGATACGCAGTATTTT. This translates into CSVEDEKGGSDTQYF.